The next 2 T cell receptor beta chains were all read from a single sample in a study of control samples from healthy donors and cancer patients. Measured with immunoSEQ multiplex PCR; TCRdb has only the in-frame clones, and not every one. The top ten hold around 8.9% of the sample, which has some 120,000 clones, 80% to 95% seen once. Sample: blood. All receptors come from a man aged 18 to 35 in good health.

The CDR3 region is CASSSRPPRTTQYF. Here the CDR3 DNA reads TGCGCCAGCAGCTCACGACCCCCGAGGACGACCCAGTACTTC. This chain joins TRBV5-1 and TRBJ2-5; unclear D gene. The CDR3 covers 14 residues. From germline, CDR1 is SGHRS and CDR2 YFSETQ. Trimming removed 3 bases from V and 7 bases from J, with 16 bases in between.

This chain connects TRBV6-5 to TRBJ1-1; 7 bases are shared with TRBD1. CDR1 is MNHEY and CDR2 is SVGAGI in the germline V gene. The V segment lost 6 bases and the J segment 0 bases; nucleotides outside the gene matches: 7. The CDR3 runs 15 residues. The CDR3 loop reads CASRRTGVVNTEAFF. The CDR3 DNA is TGTGCCAGCAGGAGAACAGGGGTGGTGAACACTGAAGCTTTCTTT.